The 27 T cell receptor beta chains below were found in one sample sequenced in a study of cytomegalovirus exposure and HLA in healthy donors. Generated by immunoSEQ multiplex PCR, the TCRdb table keeps only in-frame clones and is missing some. The sample has under 200,000 clones; about 96% are singletons. The sequenced sample was PBMCs. The origin of the receptors is a woman aged 18-35 years in good health and CMV-seronegative.

The CDR3 loop is CASSQDLGGSYNEQFF. In DNA, the CDR3 is TGCGCCAGCAGCCAAGATTTGGGGGGATCCTACAATGAGCAGTTCTTC. The rearrangement uses TRBV4-3 and TRBJ2-1; possibly TRBD2 for D (6 bases). V was trimmed by 0 bases and J by 1 base, leaving 10 bases between them. The CDR3 runs to 16 residues. Germline V CDR1 and CDR2: LGHNA, YSLEER.

In DNA, the CDR3 is TGTGCCAGCAGTGAAGACAGGCGAGGCTACACCTTC. It is translated as CASSEDRRGYTF. This chain links TRBV27 with TRBJ1-2, with D possibly being TRBD1 (6 bases). Trimming shortened V by 5 bases and J by 8 bases, and 12 bases separated the two germline ends. Germline V lookup: CDR1 MNHEY, CDR2 SMNVEV (reference sequence). This CDR3 has 12 residues.

V is TRBV28 and J is TRBJ2-2; D is perhaps TRBD2 (6 bases). The ends were cut back, 4 bases at V and 6 bases at J, with 15 bases in the middle. The CDR3 length is 15 residues. Per germline, CDR1 MDHEN and CDR2 SYDVKM. CDR3 DNA sequence: TGTGCCAGCAGTTCCGCGGGGCGTAGTTCCGGGGAGCTGTTTTTT. It codes for CASSSAGRSSGELFF.

The chain is built from TRBV7-9 and TRBJ1-4, with D unclear. CDR3 length equals 12 residues. Germline lookup yields CDR1 SEHNR and CDR2 FQNEAQ (reference sequence). V lost 6 bases to trimming and J lost 11 bases, with 13 bases between them. CDR3 DNA: TGTGCCAGCAGTCAGACGCGGCACAAACTGTTTTTT. Translated, it gives CASSQTRHKLFF.

This chain connects TRBV6-6 to TRBJ1-2; 7 bases agree with TRBD1. The CDR3 has 15 residues. The germline gives CDR1 MNHNY, CDR2 SVGAGI (reference sequence). The V segment lost 6 bases and the J segment 5 bases; nucleotides outside the gene matches: 12. The CDR3 DNA reads as TGTGCCAGCAGCTTTGACAGGGCTAGAGGTTATGGCTACACCTTC. This codes for CASSFDRARGYGYTF.

The chain uses TRBV6-5 and TRBJ2-1, with 8 bases fitting TRBD2. The CDR3 consists of 16 residues. Germline trimming cut 0 bases from V and 4 bases from J; bases unmatched to any gene: 5. Germline lookup yields CDR1 MNHEY and CDR2 SVGAGI. In DNA, the CDR3 is TGTGCCAGCAGTTACTCCAGCGGGGGAGCTTACAATGAGCAGTTCTTC. Translation gives CASSYSSGGAYNEQFF.

The chain carries TRBV7-9 and TRBJ1-1; 7 nucleotides align to TRBD1. The CDR3 length is 12 residues. V dropped 5 bases and J dropped 3; count of bases not matched to a gene: 0. Germline V gene lookup returns CDR1 SEHNR and CDR2 FQNEAQ (reference sequence). CDR3 nucleotide sequence: TGTGCCAGCAGCGACAGGGACACTGAAGCTTTCTTT. Translation gives CASSDRDTEAFF.

The V gene is TRBV15, the J gene TRBJ2-1, with 11 bases identical to TRBD1. J lost 4 bases, V lost 5 bases, and 7 bases had no gene match. Germline V gives CDR1 LNHNV, CDR2 YYDKDF (reference sequence). This CDR3 comprises 16 residues. The CDR3 DNA reads as TGTGCCACCAGCCCTCGGACAGGGGGCTTATACAATGAGCAGTTCTTC. Translation: CATSPRTGGLYNEQFF.

The chain recombines TRBV4-3 with TRBJ1-1; 7 bases map to TRBD1. The V gene's germline CDR1 is LGHNA and CDR2 YSLEER. Losses at the gene ends were 5 bases for V and 8 bases for J; bases not matched to a gene: 2. The CDR3 sequence is 11 residues long. CDR3 loop: CASSNRGEAFF. The CDR3 DNA follows: TGCGCCAGCAGCAACAGGGGCGAAGCTTTCTTT.

In DNA, the CDR3 is TGTGCCAGCAGTTTCGGACAGGGAAATTCACCCCTCCACTTT. Residues: CASSFGQGNSPLHF. This chain joins TRBV27 and TRBJ1-6; TRBD1 matches at 8 bases. This CDR3 is 14 amino acids long. Germline values: CDR1 MNHEY, CDR2 SMNVEV (reference sequence). With V trimmed by 3 bases and J by 7 bases, 2 bases remained unmatched.

The genes are TRBV7-2 and TRBJ1-2; tentatively, D is TRBD1 (5 bases). There are 14 residues in the CDR3. Trimming left V 1 base short and J 4 bases short, with 10 bases between. Germline lookup yields CDR1 SGHTA and CDR2 FQGNSA. In DNA, the CDR3 is TGTGCCAGCAGCTTAGATAGGGGTAGCTATGGCTACACCTTC. Translation gives CASSLDRGSYGYTF.

The chain combines TRBV11-3 with TRBJ2-1; D ambiguous. CDR3 size: 13 residues. V was cut by 1 base and J by 4 bases, with 5 bases left in between. The V gene's germline CDR1 is SGHNT and CDR2 YENEEA. CDR3 bases: TGTGCCAGCAGCTTAGGAGTATACAATGAGCAGTTCTTC. Encoded protein: CASSLGVYNEQFF.

The chain joins TRBV19 to TRBJ2-6, with D hard to call. Per germline, CDR1 LNHDA and CDR2 SQIVND (reference sequence). The CDR3 has 12 amino acids. Deletions cut 7 bases from V and 4 bases from J, with 5 bases between. CDR3 loop: CASTSGANVLTF. The CDR3 coding sequence is TGTGCCAGTACTTCCGGGGCCAACGTCCTGACTTTC.

The V gene is TRBV2, the J gene TRBJ2-2; 13 bases are a match to TRBD2. Germline V gene lookup returns CDR1 SNHLY and CDR2 FYNNEI. The trim removed 7 bases at V and 0 bases at J, leaving 5 bases unmatched. This CDR3 region has 17 residues. The CDR3 bases are TGTGCCAGCAAAACGGGACTAGCGGGGACGAACACCGGGGAGCTGTTTTTT. Encoded protein: CASKTGLAGTNTGELFF.

Comments on this clone: Other DNA variants within this sample encode the same CDR3. V usage is TRBV7-8 and J usage is TRBJ2-5; the match to TRBD1 covers 7 bases. Germline V gives CDR1 SGHVS, CDR2 FQNEAQ. CDR3 length equals 15 residues. V lost 1 base and J lost 0; bases outside the gene matches: 2. CDR3 nucleotides: TGTGCCAGCAGCTTAGGTGACAGGGACCAAGAGACCCAGTACTTC. It specifies CASSLGDRDQETQYF.

In this sample, this clone turned up once. The rearrangement joins TRBV4-3 to TRBJ2-5; TRBD1 agrees at 9 bases. The DNA end is more similar to TRBJ2-7, so the J call may be wrong. CDR1 and CDR2 (germline): LGHNA, YSLEER. The CDR3 loop spans 14 amino acids. DNA for the CDR3: TGCGCCAGCAGCCAAGCGAGGACAGGGGTCGAGCAGTACTTC. It translates to CASSQARTGVEQYF.

The DNA for the CDR3 is TGTGCCAGCAGTTTATTTGCAGGGGTTCAGCCCCAGCATTTT. The encoded protein is CASSLFAGVQPQHF. The J gene is TRBJ1-5, the V gene TRBV27; D is perhaps TRBD1 (6 bases). Germline assignment: CDR1 MNHEY and CDR2 SMNVEV (reference sequence). The ends were cut back, 1 base at V and 6 bases at J, with 10 bases in the middle. This CDR3 is built from 14 residues.

This chain joins TRBV6-1 and TRBJ2-3, with D tentatively TRBD2 (5 bases). The CDR3 is 14 amino acids. CDR1 and CDR2 from the germline V gene are MNHNS and SASEGT. V was pared by 1 base and J by 10 bases, with 15 bases between. The CDR3 region has the DNA TGTGCCAGCAGTGAAGTCCCGGCTAGCCGTGCGCAGTATTTT. This encodes CASSEVPASRAQYF.

A few counts support this clone. The J gene is TRBJ2-7, the V gene TRBV11-2; no definite D call. Trimming pared 0 bases from V and 5 bases from J, leaving 8 bases between. Germline CDR1 reads SGHAT; CDR2 reads FQNNGV. The CDR3 runs to 13 residues. CDR3 nucleotides: TGTGCCAGCAGCTTAGATCGAGGCCACGAGCAGTACTTC. It translates to CASSLDRGHEQYF.

For this clone: The same CDR3 is also encoded by other DNA sequences in this sample. This sequence joins TRBV14 and TRBJ2-5, with TRBD2 identical over 7 bases. Germline V gene sequence: CDR1 SGHDN, CDR2 FVKESK. This CDR3 region has 13 residues. V was clipped by 3 bases and J by 2 bases; unmatched bases: 0. The CDR3 spells CASSQGLQETQYF. The CDR3 region has the DNA TGTGCCAGCAGCCAGGGACTACAAGAGACCCAGTACTTC.

The rearrangement joins TRBV25-1 to TRBJ2-2, with 9 bases lining up with TRBD1. The V gene end was trimmed by 3 bases and the J gene end by 1 base; junction bases not matched to a gene: 6. The CDR3 spans 17 residues. The germline gives CDR1 MGHDK, CDR2 SYGVNS. This CDR3 is CASSDPRTGVNTGELFF. CDR3 sequence (DNA): TGTGCCAGCAGTGACCCACGGACAGGGGTGAACACCGGGGAGCTGTTTTTT.

The rearrangement links TRBV5-5 to TRBJ2-3; D not resolved. V was trimmed by 5 bases and J by 4 bases, leaving 8 bases between them. The germline CDR1 and CDR2 sequences are SGHKS and YYEKEE (reference sequence). The CDR3 has 12 residues. CDR3 DNA: TGTGCCAGCAGAGGAGAAGCAGATACGCAGTATTTT. This codes for CASRGEADTQYF.

This chain uses TRBV5-4 with TRBJ1-1, with 8 bases that match TRBD1. The germline V gene has CDR1 SGHNT and CDR2 YYREEE (reference sequence). This CDR3 is 15 amino acids long. V gave up 6 bases and J gave up 2 bases; unmatched junction bases: 9. The DNA of the CDR3 is TGTGCCAGCACCTATATTGACAGGGGAAACACTGAAGCTTTCTTT. Encoded protein: CASTYIDRGNTEAFF.

The DNA for the CDR3 is TGCGCCAGCAGCCAAGAGGGGGCCAGGGGCAATGAGCAGTTCTTC. This sequence encodes CASSQEGARGNEQFF. V usage is TRBV4-3 and J usage is TRBJ2-1; tentative D call: TRBD1 (6 bases). V was pared by 0 bases and J by 6 bases, with 12 bases between. This CDR3 is 15 amino acids long. CDR1 and CDR2 from the germline V gene are LGHNA and YSLEER.

J is TRBJ2-2 and V is TRBV2; D gene unclear. Trimming took 3 bases from V and 1 from J, leaving 6 bases between them. Germline CDR1 reads SNHLY; CDR2 reads FYNNEI. The CDR3 loop spans 14 amino acids. DNA for the CDR3: TGTGCCAGCAGTGACCCCAGGAACACCGGGGAGCTGTTTTTT. Protein sequence: CASSDPRNTGELFF.

The chain employs TRBV4-3 and TRBJ2-7, with 7 bases fitting TRBD2. The CDR3 totals 15 residues. J was trimmed by 5 bases and V by 1 base; bases with no gene match: 8. From germline, CDR1 is LGHNA and CDR2 YSLEER. CDR3 sequence (DNA): TGCGCCAGCAGCCAAGGAGGAAGCGGGGTTGACGAGCAGTACTTC. It specifies CASSQGGSGVDEQYF.

A note on this clone: Other DNA sequences in this specimen translate into the identical CDR3. The CDR3 is CASSEDRKETQYF. CDR3 nucleotide sequence: TGCGCCAGCAGCGAGGACAGAAAAGAGACCCAGTACTTC. The chain combines TRBV5-1 with TRBJ2-5; D might be TRBD1 (6 bases). Deletions cut 4 bases from V and 3 bases from J, with 10 bases between. Germline CDR1 reads SGHRS; CDR2 reads YFSETQ. The CDR3 sequence is 13 residues long.